This record covers a single TCR beta chain. This clone is a singleton in its sample. Its cognate antigen has yet to be identified. Base qualities are missing; no much larger clone stands one base away. Collaborating institutions collected whole blood in K2EDTA tubes following their own protocols. For TCRbeta analysis, collaborator samples were shipped as frozen whole blood, as isolated PBMCs, or as DNA extracted from either sample type. The immunoSEQ Assay, a bias-controlled multiplex PCR, was used to amplify TCRbeta CDR3 regions from genomic DNA. On the authors' methods: Within the assay, amplification of reference gene primers was used to estimate how many nucleated cells each sample contained. To quantify the absolute abundance of each unique TCRbeta CDR3 rearrangement, sequence reads were collapsed and filtered. For each sample, productive Simpson clonality was calculated as the square root of Simpson's diversity index over productive rearrangements. Drawn from immuneACCESS, this table holds only the in-frame rearrangements with V and J called that TCRdb kept. Clones are partly lost; checked studies trace under half to an unresolved V gene and leave the rest unexplained. V, J and clone size are those of that table, while D and trimming were read from the DNA. This sample has around 60,000 clones in its table, and about four fifths of those were observed once. 3.5% to 4% of the sample goes to the ten largest clones.

V is pared back by 5 bases and J by 0 bases, with 15 bases lying between the germline termini. CDR1 and CDR2 (MNHEY, SMNVEV) derive from the germline V gene (reference sequence). From the cysteine up to the phenylalanine, the CDR3 has a length of 16 residues. This entry keeps only the CDR3 DNA: 48 bases, framed from base 1. The data belong to a study of blood T cell repertoires in COVID-19 (dated by TCRdb to 2020 to 2021). Regarding the study in general: The collaborator samples originated in the United States, Italy and Spain and spanned the acute and convalescent phases of COVID-19. The sample metadata nearly always contained a de-identified subject ID, COVID-19 status, age in years and sex. Where HLA class I and class II types were available, the types were taken from metadata supplied by the sample provider, not from assay-based typing. A freely available public database, intended as a resource for researchers studying the immune response to SARS-CoV-2, is where the repertoires were released. Deeply sampled blood TCRbeta repertoires from subjects exposed to, actively infected with, or recovered from COVID-19 were included in the dataset. The material from the prospective study consisted of cDNA or gDNA derived from T cells, B-cell-depleted T cells, or PBMCs. The samples were drawn from the first 160 participants of the ongoing ImmuneRACE study and from 1,200 or so subjects provided by 6 global collaborators. Results the study describes overall, beyond this receptor: The quantity of clinical and demographic metadata differed by source and by participant and was supplied without curation.

Here the chain combines TRBV27 and TRBJ2-3; the D region possibly corresponds to TRBD2 (6 bases align). The clonotype comes from a woman aged 80 or older with acute or convalescent COVID-19. Material: peripheral blood. The CDR3 reads as follows: CASSPTGRTSTDTQYF. The DNA sequence is given as TGTGCCAGCAGTCCCACCGGGAGAACTAGCACAGATACGCAGTATTTT.